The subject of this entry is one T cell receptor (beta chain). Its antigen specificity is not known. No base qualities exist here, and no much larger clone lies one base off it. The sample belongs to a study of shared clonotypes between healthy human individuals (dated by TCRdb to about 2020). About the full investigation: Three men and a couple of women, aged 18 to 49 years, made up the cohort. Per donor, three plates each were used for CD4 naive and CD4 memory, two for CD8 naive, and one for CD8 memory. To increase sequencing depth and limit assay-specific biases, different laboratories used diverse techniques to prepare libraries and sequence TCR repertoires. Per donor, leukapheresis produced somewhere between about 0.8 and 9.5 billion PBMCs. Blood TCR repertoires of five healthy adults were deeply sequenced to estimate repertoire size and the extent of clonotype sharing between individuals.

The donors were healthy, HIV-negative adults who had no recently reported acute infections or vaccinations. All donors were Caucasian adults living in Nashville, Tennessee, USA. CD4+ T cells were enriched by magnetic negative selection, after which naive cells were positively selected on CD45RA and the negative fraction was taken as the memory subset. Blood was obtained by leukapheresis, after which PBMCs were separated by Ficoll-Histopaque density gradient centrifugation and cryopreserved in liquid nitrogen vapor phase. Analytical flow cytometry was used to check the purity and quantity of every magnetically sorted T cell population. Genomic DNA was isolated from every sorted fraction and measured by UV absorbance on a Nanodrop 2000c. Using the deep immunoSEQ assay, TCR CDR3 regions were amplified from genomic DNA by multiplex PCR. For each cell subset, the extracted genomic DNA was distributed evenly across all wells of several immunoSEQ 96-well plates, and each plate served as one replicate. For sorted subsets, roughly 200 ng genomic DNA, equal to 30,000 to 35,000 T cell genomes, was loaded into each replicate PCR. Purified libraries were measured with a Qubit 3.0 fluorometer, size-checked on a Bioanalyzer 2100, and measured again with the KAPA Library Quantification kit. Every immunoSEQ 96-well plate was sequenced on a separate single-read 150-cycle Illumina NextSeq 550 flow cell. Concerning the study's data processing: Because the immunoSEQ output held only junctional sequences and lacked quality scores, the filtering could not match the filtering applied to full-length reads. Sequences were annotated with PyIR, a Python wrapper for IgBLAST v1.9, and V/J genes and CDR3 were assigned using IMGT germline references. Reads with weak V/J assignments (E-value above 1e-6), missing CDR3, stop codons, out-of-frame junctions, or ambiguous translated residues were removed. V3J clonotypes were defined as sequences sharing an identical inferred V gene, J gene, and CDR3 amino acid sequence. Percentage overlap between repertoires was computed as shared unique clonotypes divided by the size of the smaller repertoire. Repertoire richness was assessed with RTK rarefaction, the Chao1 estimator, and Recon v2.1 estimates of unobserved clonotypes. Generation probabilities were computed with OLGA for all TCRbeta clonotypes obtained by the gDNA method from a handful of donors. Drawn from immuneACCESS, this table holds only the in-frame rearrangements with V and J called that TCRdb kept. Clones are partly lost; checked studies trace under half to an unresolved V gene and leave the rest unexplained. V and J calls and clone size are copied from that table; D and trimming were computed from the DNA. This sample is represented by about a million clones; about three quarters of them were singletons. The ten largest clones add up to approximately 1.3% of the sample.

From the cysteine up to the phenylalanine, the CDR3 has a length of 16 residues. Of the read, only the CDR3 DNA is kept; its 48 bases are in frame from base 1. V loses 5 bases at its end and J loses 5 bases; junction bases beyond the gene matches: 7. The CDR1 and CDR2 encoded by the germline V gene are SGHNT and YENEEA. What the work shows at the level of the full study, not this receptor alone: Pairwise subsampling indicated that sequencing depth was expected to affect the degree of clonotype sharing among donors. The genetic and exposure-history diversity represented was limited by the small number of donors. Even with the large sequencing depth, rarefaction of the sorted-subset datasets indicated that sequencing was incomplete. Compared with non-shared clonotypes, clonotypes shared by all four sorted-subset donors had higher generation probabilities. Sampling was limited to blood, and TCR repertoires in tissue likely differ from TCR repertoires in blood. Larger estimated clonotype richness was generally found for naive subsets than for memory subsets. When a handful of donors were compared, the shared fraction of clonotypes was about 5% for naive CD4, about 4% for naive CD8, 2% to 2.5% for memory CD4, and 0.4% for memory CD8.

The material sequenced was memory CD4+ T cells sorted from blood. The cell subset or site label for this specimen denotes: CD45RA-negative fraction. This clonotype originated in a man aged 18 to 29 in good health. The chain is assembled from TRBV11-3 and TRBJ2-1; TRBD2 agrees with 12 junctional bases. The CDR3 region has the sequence CASSARTSGADNEQFF. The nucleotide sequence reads TGTGCCAGCAGCGCCAGGACTAGCGGGGCAGACAATGAGCAGTTCTTC.